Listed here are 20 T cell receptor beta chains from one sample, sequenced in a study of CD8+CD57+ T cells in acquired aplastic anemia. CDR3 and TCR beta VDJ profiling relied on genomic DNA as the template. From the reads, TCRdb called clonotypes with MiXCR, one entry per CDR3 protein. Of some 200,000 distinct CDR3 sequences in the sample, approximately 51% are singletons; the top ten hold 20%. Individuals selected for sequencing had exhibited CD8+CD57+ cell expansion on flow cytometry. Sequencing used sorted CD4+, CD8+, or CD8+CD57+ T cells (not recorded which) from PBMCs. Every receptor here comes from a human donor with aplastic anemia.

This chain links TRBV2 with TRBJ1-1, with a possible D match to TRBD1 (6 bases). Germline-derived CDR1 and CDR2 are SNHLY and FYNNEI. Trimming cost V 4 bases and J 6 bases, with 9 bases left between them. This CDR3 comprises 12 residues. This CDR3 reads CASSGGAPEAFF. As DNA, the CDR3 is TGTGCCAGCAGTGGGGGGGCCCCTGAAGCTTTCTTT.

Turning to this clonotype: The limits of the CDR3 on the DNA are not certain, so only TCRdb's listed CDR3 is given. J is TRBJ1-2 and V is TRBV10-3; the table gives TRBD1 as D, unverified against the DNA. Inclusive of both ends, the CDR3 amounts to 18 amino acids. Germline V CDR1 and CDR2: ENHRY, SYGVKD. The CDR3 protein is CAIGTGLGNTEAFFGYTF.

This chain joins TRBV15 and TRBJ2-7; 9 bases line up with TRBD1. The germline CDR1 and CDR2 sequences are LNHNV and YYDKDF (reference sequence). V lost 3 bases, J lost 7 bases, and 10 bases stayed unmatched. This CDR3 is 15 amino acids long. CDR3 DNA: TGTGCCACCAGCAGCCGGGACAGGGTTTCAAAAGAGCAGTACTTC. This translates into CATSSRDRVSKEQYF.

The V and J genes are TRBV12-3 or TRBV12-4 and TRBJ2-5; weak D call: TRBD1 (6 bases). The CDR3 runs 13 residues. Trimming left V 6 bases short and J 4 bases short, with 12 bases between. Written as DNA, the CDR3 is TGTGCCAGCAGCCAGGGGTTTAGAGAGACCCAGTACTTC. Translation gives CASSQGFRETQYF.

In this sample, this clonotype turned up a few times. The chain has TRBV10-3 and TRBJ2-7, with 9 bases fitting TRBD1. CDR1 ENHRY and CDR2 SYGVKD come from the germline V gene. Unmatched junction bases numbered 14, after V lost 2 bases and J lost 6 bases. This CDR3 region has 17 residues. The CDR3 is CAISEGFLGQGIPEQYF. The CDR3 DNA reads TGTGCCATCAGTGAGGGATTCCTAGGACAGGGGATTCCCGAGCAGTACTTC.

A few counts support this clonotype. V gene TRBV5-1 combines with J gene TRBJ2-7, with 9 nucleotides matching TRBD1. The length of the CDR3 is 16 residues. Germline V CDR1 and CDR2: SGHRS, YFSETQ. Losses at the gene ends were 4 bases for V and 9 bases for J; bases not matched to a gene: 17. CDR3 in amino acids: CASSLGQGPEKDGQYF. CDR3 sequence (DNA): TGCGCCAGCAGCCTGGGACAGGGACCCGAGAAAGACGGGCAGTACTTC.

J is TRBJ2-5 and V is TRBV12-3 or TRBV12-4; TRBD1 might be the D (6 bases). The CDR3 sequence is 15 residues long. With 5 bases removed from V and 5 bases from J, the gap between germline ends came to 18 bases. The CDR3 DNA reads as TGTGCCAGCAGTCCCCGGCAGGGGCGAGTCGAGACCCAGTACTTC. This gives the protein CASSPRQGRVETQYF.

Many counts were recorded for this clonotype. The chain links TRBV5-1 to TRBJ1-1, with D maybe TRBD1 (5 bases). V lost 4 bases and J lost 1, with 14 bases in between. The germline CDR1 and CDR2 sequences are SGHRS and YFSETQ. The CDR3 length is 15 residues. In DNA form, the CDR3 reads TGCGCCAGCAGCGAAGAACCAGGGAGGAACACTGAAGCTTTCTTT. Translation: CASSEEPGRNTEAFF.

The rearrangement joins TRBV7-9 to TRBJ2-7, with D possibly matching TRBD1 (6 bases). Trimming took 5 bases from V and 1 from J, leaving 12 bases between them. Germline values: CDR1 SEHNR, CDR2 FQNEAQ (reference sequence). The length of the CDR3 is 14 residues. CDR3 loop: CASSLPDSSYEQYF. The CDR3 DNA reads TGTGCCAGCAGCCTTCCGGACAGTTCCTACGAGCAGTACTTC.

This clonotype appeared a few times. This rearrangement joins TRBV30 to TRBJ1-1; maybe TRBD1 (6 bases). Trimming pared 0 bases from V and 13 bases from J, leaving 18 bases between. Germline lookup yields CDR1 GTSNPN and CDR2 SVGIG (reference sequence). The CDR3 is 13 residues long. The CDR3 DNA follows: TGTGCCTGGAGTGTAAATATAGAGGGGGTTCGTTTCTTT. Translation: CAWSVNIEGVRFF.

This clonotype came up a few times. CDR3 residues: CASSLQGRATGELFF. The CDR3 DNA sequence: TGCGCCAGCAGCCTACAGGGTCGAGCCACCGGGGAGCTGTTTTTT. The V gene is TRBV4-1, the J gene TRBJ2-2, with D possibly matching TRBD1 (6 bases). The CDR3 has 15 residues. Germline V gene data show CDR1 as MGHRA and CDR2 as YSYEKL. V was pared by 4 bases and J by 4 bases, with 13 bases between.

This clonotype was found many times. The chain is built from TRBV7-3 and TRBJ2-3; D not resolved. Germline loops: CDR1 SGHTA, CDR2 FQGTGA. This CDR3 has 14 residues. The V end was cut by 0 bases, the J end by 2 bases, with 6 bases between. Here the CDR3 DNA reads TGTGCCAGCAGCTTAACCACCTACACAGATACGCAGTATTTT. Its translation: CASSLTTYTDTQYF. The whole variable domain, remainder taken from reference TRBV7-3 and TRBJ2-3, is GAGVSQTPSNKVTEKGKYVELRCDPISGHTALYWYRQSLGQGPEFLIYFQGTGAADDSGLPNDRFFAVRPEGSVSTLKIQRTERGDSAVYLCASSLTTYTDTQYFGPGTRLTVL.

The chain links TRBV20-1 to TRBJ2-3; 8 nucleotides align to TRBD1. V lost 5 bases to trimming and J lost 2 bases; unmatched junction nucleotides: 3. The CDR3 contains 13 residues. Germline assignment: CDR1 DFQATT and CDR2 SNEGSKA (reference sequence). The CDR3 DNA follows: TGCAGTGCTGGGACAGGAGCCACAGATACGCAGTATTTT. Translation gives CSAGTGATDTQYF.

CDR3 nucleotide sequence: TGTGCCAGCAGCTTCGGTCCCAGGGGCCCTTGGGCCCAGTACTTC. Protein product: CASSFGPRGPWAQYF. V and J are TRBV7-9 and TRBJ2-5, with D perhaps matching TRBD1 (6 bases). Germline V gene sequence: CDR1 SEHNR, CDR2 FQNEAQ (reference sequence). V was shortened by 3 bases and J by 9 bases, with 20 bases between the two germline ends. CDR3 length: 15 residues.

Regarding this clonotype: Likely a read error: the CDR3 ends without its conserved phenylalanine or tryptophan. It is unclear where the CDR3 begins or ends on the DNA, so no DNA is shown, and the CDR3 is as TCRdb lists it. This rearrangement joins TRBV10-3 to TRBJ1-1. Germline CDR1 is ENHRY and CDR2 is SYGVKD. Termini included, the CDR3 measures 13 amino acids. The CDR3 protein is CAISELEGPSLSS.

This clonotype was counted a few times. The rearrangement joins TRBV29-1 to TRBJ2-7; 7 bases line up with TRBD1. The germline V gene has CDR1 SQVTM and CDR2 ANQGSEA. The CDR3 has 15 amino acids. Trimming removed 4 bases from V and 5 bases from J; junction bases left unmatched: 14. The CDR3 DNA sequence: TGCAGCGTTGTAGGTAGGGACAGCCGAACGAACGAGCAGTACTTC. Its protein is CSVVGRDSRTNEQYF.

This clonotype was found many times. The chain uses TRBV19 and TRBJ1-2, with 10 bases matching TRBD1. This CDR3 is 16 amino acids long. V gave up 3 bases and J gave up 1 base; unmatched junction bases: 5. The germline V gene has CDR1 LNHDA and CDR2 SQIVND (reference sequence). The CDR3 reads CASSIGTGENNYGYTF. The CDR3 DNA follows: TGTGCCAGTAGTATTGGGACAGGGGAGAATAACTATGGCTACACCTTC.

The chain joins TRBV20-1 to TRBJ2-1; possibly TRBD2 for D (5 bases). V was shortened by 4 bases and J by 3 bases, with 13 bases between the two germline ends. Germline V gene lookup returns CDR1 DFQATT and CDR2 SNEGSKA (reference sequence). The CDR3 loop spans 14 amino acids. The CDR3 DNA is TGCAGTGCTAAGTCGGGAACCGACTACAATGAGCAGTTCTTC. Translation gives CSAKSGTDYNEQFF.

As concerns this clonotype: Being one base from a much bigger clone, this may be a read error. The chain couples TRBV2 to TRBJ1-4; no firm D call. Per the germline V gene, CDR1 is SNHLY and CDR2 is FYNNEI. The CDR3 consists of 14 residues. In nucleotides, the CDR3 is TGTGCCAGCAGTGGCCCCGGGAGGAATGAAAAACCGTTTTTT. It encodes CASSGPGRNEKPFF.

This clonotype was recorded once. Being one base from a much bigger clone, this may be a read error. This CDR3 reads CASRESGEGTEAFF. The DNA of the CDR3 is TGCGCCAGCCGTGAGTCAGGAGAGGGCACTGAAGCTTTCTTT. The V gene is TRBV10-1, the J gene TRBJ1-1; D is unclear. CDR3 length: 14 residues. Germline V gene sequence: CDR1 WNHNN, CDR2 SYGVQD (reference sequence).